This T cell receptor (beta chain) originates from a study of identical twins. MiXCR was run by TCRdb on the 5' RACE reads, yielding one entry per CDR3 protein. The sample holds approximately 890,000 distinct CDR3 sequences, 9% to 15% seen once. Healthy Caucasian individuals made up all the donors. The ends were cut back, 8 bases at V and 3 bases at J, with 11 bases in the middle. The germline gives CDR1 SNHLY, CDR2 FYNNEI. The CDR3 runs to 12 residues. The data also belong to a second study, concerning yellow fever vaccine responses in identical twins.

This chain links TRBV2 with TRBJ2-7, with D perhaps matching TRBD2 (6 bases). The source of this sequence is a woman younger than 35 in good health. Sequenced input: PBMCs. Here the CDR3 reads CASFGRIYEQYV. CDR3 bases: TGTGCCAGCTTCGGGAGAATCTACGAGCAGTACGTC.